Listed below are T cell receptor beta chains from one sample, sequenced in a study of T cells in Graves' hyperthyroidism and ophthalmopathy. Using its own MiXCR run on the multiplex PCR reads, TCRdb lists one record per CDR3 protein. Of about 360,000 distinct CDR3 sequences listed, roughly 25% are singletons. Sequencing was carried out using blood. These receptors all come from a man in his forties or fifties with Graves' hyperthyroidism. Both conserved end residues are part of each CDR3. Fields, in order: D gene, V gene, clone size, J gene, CDR3 DNA, CDR3 protein. A D gene is named only where the DNA matches it firmly. Expanded clones are given a class, and other clones once, few, many or no size at all.

TRBD2	TRBV7-3	many	TRBJ2-7	TGTGCCAGCAGCTTATCCCCCGGGAGGTCCTACGAGCAGTACTTC	CASSLSPGRSYEQYF
TRBD2	TRBV19	.	TRBJ2-1	TGTGCCAGTAGAGGTAGCGGGAGCCACAATGAGCAGTTCTTC	CASRGSGSHNEQFF
.	TRBV6-1	few	TRBJ1-1	TGTGCCAGCAAAGTTAGTGCGAACACTGAAGCTTTCTTT	CASKVSANTEAFF
.	TRBV7-2	.	TRBJ2-7	TGTGCCAGCAGCTTAGGTGGTGCCAGGGCCTACGAGCAGTACTTC	CASSLGGARAYEQYF
.	TRBV28	many	TRBJ2-3	TGTGCCAGCAGTTTGCGGAGACTTCCCACAGATACGCAGTATTTT	CASSLRRLPTDTQYF
TRBD2	TRBV14	.	TRBJ2-1	TGTGCCAGCAGCCAAGATTGGCAGGGGGCTGCTAGCGGGAGGGCCTCCTACAATGAGCAGTTCTTC	CASSQDWQGAASGRASYNEQFF
TRBD1	TRBV9	.	TRBJ2-7	TGTGCCAGCAGCGGGGACAGTGACTACGAGCAGTACTTC	CASSGDSDYEQYF
TRBD1	TRBV20-1	.	TRBJ2-5	TGCAGTGCTGTTGCTCCGACAGGGGCAGAGACCCAGTACTTC	CSAVAPTGAETQYF
TRBD1	TRBV28	many	TRBJ1-1	TGTGCCAGCAGTTTAATACAGGGGCTGAACACTGAAGCTTTCTTT	CASSLIQGLNTEAFF
TRBD2	TRBV29-1	few	TRBJ2-1	TGCAGCGTTCCGACTAGCGGATCTTACAATGAGCAGTTCTTC	CSVPTSGSYNEQFF
TRBD1	TRBV5-1	.	TRBJ2-7	TGCGCCAGCAGCTACAGAGGGGGCTATGAGCAGTACTTC	CASSYRGGYEQYF
TRBD1	TRBV11-2	few	TRBJ1-2	TGTGCCAGCAGTCTCGCAGGGGGCGCGGGTTATGGCTACACCTTC	CASSLAGGAGYGYTF
.	TRBV7-2	few	TRBJ2-1	TGTGCCAGCAGCTTAGTCCCAGCAGACCTGATGTACAATGAGCAGTTCTTC	CASSLVPADLMYNEQFF
.	TRBV15	few	TRBJ1-1	TGTGCCACCAGCAGAGAAGCGCATCCGAACACTGAAGCTTTCTTT	CATSREAHPNTEAFF
TRBD2	TRBV11-2	many	TRBJ2-3	TGTGCCAGCAGCTTCCGTAGCGGGAGGGGCACAGATACGCAGTATTTT	CASSFRSGRGTDTQYF
.	TRBV30	.	TRBJ2-2	TGTGCCTGGAGTGTACGTGGGGCAGGGCGTGTCACCGGGGAGCTGTTTTTT	CAWSVRGAGRVTGELFF
.	TRBV29-1	many	TRBJ1-1	TGCAGCGTAGGACGGGCGGACACTGAAGCTTTCTTT	CSVGRADTEAFF
.	TRBV9	.	TRBJ2-1	TGTGCCAGCAGCGTAGCGGGTGCTACCTACAATGAGCAGTTCTTC	CASSVAGATYNEQFF
TRBD2	TRBV9	few	TRBJ2-1	TGTGCCAGCAGCCCCCCGTGGGGGGGGGACGTCAATGAGCAGTTCTTC	CASSPPWGGDVNEQFF
.	TRBV7-2	few	TRBJ2-7	TGTGCCAGCAACTTACAACAGGGCTACGAGCAGTACTTC	CASNLQQGYEQYF
.	TRBV6-2/TRBV6-3	few	TRBJ2-1	TGTGCCAGCGGTAGGAGCCGAGGGCAGTTCTTC	CASGRSRGQFF
TRBD2	TRBV25-1	.	TRBJ2-5	TGTGCCAGCAGTGAGTCCCCTCCTAGCGGGAGGTGGGAGACCCAGTACTTC	CASSESPPSGRWETQYF
.	TRBV4-2	few	TRBJ1-4	TGTGCCAGCAGCCAAGATCTGCTGGGGGAAAAACTGTTTTTT	CASSQDLLGEKLFF
.	TRBV28	.	TRBJ2-5	TGTGCCACCGGACTACCGGGAGAGACCCAGTACTTC	CATGLPGETQYF
TRBD2	TRBV28	many	TRBJ2-7	TGTGCCAGCAGTCTCGGACTAGCGGGGCCCTACGAGCAGTACTTC	CASSLGLAGPYEQYF
.	TRBV15	.	TRBJ2-3	TGTGCCACCAGCAGAGCAGGGGCCCCAGATACGCAGTATTTT	CATSRAGAPDTQYF
.	TRBV11-3	.	TRBJ2-7	TGTGCCAGCAGCTATAATTGGGGTAACGAGCAGTACTTC	CASSYNWGNEQYF
.	TRBV7-2	.	TRBJ1-1	TGTGCCAGCAGCCTGGGGGCGTTTGCTGAAGCTTTCTTT	CASSLGAFAEAFF
TRBD2	TRBV18	few	TRBJ2-7	TGTGCCAGCTCACCACGACAACTAGCGGGAGTCGAGCAGTACTTC	CASSPRQLAGVEQYF
.	TRBV19	.	TRBJ2-3	TGTGCCAGTAGTACCACCTCCTCTCGGAGTGCAGATACTCAGTATTTT	CASSTTSSRSADTQYF
TRBD1	TRBV19	.	TRBJ2-7	TGTGCCAGTAGTATAGCGGGACAGGGTTACTACGAGCAGTACTTC	CASSIAGQGYYEQYF
TRBD2	TRBV28	few	TRBJ2-1	TGTGCCAGCAGCCGGGGGGACCAACGCAATGAGCAGTTCTTC	CASSRGDQRNEQFF
.	TRBV2	many	TRBJ2-7	TGTGCCAGCAGTGATCTACAGGCGACCTTTTACGAGCAGTACTTC	CASSDLQATFYEQYF
.	TRBV6-1	few	TRBJ2-7	TGTGCCAGCAGTAGCGGGTCTGGCCCCTACGAGCAGTACTTC	CASSSGSGPYEQYF
TRBD2	TRBV24-1	.	TRBJ2-3	TGTGCCACCGGGGGACTAGCGGGAACGCCTAGCACAGATACGCAGTATTTT	CATGGLAGTPSTDTQYF
TRBD1	TRBV12-3/TRBV12-4	few	TRBJ2-2	TGTGCCAGCAGACCGCTTACAGGGGGAAACACCGGGGAGCTGTTTTTT	CASRPLTGGNTGELFF
.	TRBV28	many	TRBJ2-7	TGTGCCAGCAGCCAAGAAATCCCAGCCTACGAGCAGTACTTC	CASSQEIPAYEQYF
TRBD2	TRBV2	many	TRBJ2-1	TGTGCCAGCATGGGGGCTAGCGGGCAGAATGAGCAGTTCTTC	CASMGASGQNEQFF
TRBD1	TRBV27	few	TRBJ2-7	TGTGCCAGCAGAACTCCGGGACAGGGCCTAGGCGAGCAGTACTTC	CASRTPGQGLGEQYF
.	TRBV3-1	.	TRBJ1-6	TGTGCCAGCAGCCAACAGGGTTTCGGGTCACCCCTCCACTTT	CASSQQGFGSPLHF
.	TRBV11-2	few	TRBJ2-7	TGTGCCAGCAGCTCCGTTCGGGACGAGCAGTACTTC	CASSSVRDEQYF
.	TRBV7-3	.	TRBJ1-2	TGTGCCAGCAGCTTAAATCCGGCAGGCCGGGGCTACACCTTC	CASSLNPAGRGYTF
.	TRBV3-1	many	TRBJ2-1	TGTGCCAGCAGCCGTCAGAGCCCGGCGGGGAATGAGCAGTTCTTC	CASSRQSPAGNEQFF
TRBD1	TRBV2	.	TRBJ1-1	TGTGCCAGTTGGGGAGGGGGCCCTGAAGCTTTCTTT	CASWGGGPEAFF
.	TRBV19	.	TRBJ2-4	TGTGCCAGCGGAGAATTAGCCAAAAACATTCAGTACTTC	CASGELAKNIQYF
.	TRBV2	many	TRBJ2-7	TGTGCCAGCTCTCTGCAGGGAGACGAGCAGTACTTC	CASSLQGDEQYF
.	TRBV30	few	TRBJ1-6	TGTGCCTGGAGTTTTGGAAACAATTCACCCCTCCACTTT	CAWSFGNNSPLHF
.	TRBV30	few	TRBJ2-3	TGTGCCTGGACTGGAGGCAGGGGAAGAGATACGCAGTATTTT	CAWTGGRGRDTQYF
.	TRBV2	many	TRBJ2-7	TGTGCCAGCAGTGAGAAAATCACGGTGCAGTACTTC	CASSEKITVQYF
.	TRBV28	many	TRBJ1-1	TGTGCCAGCAGTACTATATTTGAAGCTTTCTTT	CASSTIFEAFF
.	TRBV12-3/TRBV12-4	.	TRBJ2-2	TGTGCCAGCAACATCGGGAGTAACGGGGAGCTGTTTTTT	CASNIGSNGELFF
.	TRBV3-1	.	TRBJ2-5	TGTGCCAGCAGCCAAGATGGAACAACTCAAGAGACCCAGTACTTC	CASSQDGTTQETQYF
.	TRBV6-1	many	TRBJ1-1	TGTGCCAGCACCGAGACTGAGAACACTGAAGCTTTCTTT	CASTETENTEAFF
TRBD2	TRBV7-9	.	TRBJ2-1	TGTGCCAGCAGCTTATCCCTAGCGGGAGGTCTTTCGAATGAGCAGTTCTTC	CASSLSLAGGLSNEQFF
.	TRBV29-1	.	TRBJ2-5	TGCAGCGTTGAGAGGGACGAGGCGGGAGAGACCCAGTACTTC	CSVERDEAGETQYF
TRBD2	TRBV19	.	TRBJ2-3	TGTGCCAGTAGTTCCGGGACTAGATGGACAGATACGCAGTATTTT	CASSSGTRWTDTQYF
.	TRBV6-1	few	TRBJ1-4	TGTGCCAGCAATATCAGGACCGACGAAAAACTGTTTTTT	CASNIRTDEKLFF
.	TRBV19	.	TRBJ1-1	TGTGCCAGTAGTCTGGGGCCGGAAGGCACTGAAGCTTTCTTT	CASSLGPEGTEAFF
.	TRBV7-2	many	TRBJ1-5	TGTGCCAGCAGCTTAGGGGGAGGCGGTAGTCAGCCCCAGCATTTT	CASSLGGGGSQPQHF